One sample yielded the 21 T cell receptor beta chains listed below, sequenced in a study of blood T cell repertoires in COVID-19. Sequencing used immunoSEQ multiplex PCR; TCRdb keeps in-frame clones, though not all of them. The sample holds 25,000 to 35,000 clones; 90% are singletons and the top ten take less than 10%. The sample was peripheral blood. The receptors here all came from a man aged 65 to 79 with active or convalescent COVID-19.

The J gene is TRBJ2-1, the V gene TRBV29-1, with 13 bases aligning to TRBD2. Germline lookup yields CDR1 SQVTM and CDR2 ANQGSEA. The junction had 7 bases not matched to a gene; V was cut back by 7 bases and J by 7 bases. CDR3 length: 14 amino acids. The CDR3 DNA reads TGCAGCGCCAGGACTAGCGGGGGAAATAATGAGCAGTTCTTC. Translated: CSARTSGGNNEQFF.

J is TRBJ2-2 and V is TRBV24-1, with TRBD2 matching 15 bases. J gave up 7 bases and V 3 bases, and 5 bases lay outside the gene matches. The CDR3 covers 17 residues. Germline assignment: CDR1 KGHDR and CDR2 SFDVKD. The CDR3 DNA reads TGTGCCACCAGTGATGGGACTAGCGGGAGGACAGGCGGGGAGCTGTTTTTT. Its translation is CATSDGTSGRTGGELFF.

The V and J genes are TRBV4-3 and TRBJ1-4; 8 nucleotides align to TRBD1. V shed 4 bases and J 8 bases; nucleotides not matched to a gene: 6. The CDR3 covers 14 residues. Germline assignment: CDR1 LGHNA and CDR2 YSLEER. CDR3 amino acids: CASSRTGGREKLFF. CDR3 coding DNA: TGCGCCAGCAGCCGAACAGGGGGAAGGGAAAAACTGTTTTTT.

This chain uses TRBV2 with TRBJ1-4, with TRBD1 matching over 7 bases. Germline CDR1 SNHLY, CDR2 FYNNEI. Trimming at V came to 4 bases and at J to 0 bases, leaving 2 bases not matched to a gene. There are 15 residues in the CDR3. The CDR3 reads CASSGTGATNEKLFF. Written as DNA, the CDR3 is TGTGCCAGCAGTGGGACAGGTGCAACTAATGAAAAACTGTTTTTT.

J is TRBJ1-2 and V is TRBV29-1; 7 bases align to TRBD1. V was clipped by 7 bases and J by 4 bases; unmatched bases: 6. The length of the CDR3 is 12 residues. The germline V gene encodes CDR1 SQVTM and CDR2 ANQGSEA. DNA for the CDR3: TGCAGCGCCATACAGGGGATCTATGGCTACACCTTC. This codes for CSAIQGIYGYTF.

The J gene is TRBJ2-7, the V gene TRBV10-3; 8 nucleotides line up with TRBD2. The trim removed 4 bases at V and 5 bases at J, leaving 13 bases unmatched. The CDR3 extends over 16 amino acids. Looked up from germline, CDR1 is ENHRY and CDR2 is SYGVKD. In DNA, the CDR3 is TGTGCCATCAGTGCGTCCCTCCGGGAGGGGCCGCACGAGCAGTACGTC. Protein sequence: CAISASLREGPHEQYV.

CDR3: CASSLGTGDTEAFF. In nucleotides, the CDR3 is TGCGCCAGCAGCTTGGGCACGGGAGACACTGAAGCTTTCTTT. This sequence joins TRBV5-1 and TRBJ1-1; no clear D. This CDR3 comprises 14 residues. Germline V gene lookup returns CDR1 SGHRS and CDR2 YFSETQ. V was clipped by 0 bases and J by 3 bases, with 9 bases between them.

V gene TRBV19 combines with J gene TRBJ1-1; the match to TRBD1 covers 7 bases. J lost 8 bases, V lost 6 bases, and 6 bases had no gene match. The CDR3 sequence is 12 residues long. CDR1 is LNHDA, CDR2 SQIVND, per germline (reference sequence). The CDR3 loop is CASSPGQKEAFF. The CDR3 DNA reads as TGTGCCAGTAGCCCGGGACAGAAAGAAGCTTTCTTT.

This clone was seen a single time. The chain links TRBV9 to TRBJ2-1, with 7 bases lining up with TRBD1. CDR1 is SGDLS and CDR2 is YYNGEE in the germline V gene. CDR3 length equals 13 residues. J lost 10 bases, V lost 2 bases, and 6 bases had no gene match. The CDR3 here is CASSVLGDSEQFF. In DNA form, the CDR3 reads TGTGCCAGCAGCGTCTTAGGGGACAGCGAGCAGTTCTTC.

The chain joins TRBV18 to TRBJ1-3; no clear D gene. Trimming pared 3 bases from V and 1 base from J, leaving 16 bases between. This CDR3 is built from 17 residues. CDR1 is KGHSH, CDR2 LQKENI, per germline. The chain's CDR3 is CASSPATIRSSGNTIYF. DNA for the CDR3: TGTGCCAGCTCACCCGCTACTATTAGGTCGTCTGGAAACACCATATATTTT.

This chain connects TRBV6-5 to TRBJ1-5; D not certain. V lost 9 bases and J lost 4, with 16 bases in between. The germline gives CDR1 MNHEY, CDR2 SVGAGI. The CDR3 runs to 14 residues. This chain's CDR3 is CASSLGGRNQPQHF. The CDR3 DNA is TGTGCCAGTTCCCTAGGCGGGCGGAATCAGCCCCAGCATTTT.

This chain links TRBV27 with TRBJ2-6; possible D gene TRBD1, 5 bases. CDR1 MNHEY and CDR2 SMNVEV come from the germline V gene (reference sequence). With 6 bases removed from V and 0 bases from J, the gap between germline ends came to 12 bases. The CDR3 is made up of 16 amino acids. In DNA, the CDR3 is TGTGCCAGCAGCCTCGACAGCCCCTCTGGGGCCAACGTCCTGACTTTC. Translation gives CASSLDSPSGANVLTF.

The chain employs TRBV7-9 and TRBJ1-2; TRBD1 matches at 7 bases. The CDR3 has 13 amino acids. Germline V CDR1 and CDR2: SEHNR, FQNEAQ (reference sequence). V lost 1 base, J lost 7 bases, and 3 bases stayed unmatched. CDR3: CASSLGQGSGYTF. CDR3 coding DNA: TGTGCCAGCAGCTTAGGACAGGGTTCTGGCTACACCTTC.

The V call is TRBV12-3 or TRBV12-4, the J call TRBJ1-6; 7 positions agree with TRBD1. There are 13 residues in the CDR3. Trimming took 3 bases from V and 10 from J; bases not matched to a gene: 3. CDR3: CASSFTGESPLHF. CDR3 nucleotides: TGTGCCAGCAGTTTTACAGGGGAATCACCCCTCCACTTT.

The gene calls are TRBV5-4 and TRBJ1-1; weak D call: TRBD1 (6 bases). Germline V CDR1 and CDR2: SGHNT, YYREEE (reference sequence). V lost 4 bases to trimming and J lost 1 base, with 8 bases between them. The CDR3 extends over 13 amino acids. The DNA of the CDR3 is TGTGCCAGCAGCCGAGGGGGGAACACTGAAGCTTTCTTT. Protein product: CASSRGGNTEAFF.

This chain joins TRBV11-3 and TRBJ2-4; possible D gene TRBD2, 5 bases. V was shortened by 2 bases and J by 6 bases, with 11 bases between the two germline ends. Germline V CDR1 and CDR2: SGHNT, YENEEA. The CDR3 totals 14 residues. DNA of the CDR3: TGTGCCAGCAGCTTAAGCCTAGCTAGAAACATTCAGTACTTC. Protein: CASSLSLARNIQYF.

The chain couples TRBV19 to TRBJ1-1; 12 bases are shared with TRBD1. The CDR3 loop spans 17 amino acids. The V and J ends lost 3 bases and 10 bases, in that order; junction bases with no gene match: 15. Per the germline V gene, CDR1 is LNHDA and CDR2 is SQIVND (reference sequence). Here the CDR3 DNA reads TGTGCCAGTAGTATGCCGGGACAGGGGGCTTCCAAGTCGGGAGCTTTCTTT. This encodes CASSMPGQGASKSGAFF.

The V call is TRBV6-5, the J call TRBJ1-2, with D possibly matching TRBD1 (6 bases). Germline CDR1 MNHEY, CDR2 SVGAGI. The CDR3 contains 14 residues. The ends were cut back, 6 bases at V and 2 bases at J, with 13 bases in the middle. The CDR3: CASRPSTGNYGYTF. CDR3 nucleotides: TGTGCCAGCAGACCATCGACAGGCAACTATGGCTACACCTTC.

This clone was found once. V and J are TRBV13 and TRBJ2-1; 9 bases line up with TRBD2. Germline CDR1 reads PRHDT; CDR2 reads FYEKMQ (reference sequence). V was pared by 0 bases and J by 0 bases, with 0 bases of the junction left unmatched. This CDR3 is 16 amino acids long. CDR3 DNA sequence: TGTGCCAGCAGCTTAGGGCGGGAGGGCTCCTACAATGAGCAGTTCTTC. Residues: CASSLGREGSYNEQFF.

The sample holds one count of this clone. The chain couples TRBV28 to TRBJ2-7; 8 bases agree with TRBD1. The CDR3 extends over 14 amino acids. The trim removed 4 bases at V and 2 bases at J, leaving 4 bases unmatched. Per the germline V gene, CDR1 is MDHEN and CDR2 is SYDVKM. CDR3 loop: CASSWVTGAYEQYF. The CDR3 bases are TGTGCCAGCAGTTGGGTGACAGGGGCCTACGAGCAGTACTTC.

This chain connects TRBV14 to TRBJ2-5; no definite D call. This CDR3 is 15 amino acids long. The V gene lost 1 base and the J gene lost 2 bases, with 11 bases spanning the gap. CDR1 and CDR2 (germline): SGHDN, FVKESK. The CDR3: CASSQGGGRQETQYF. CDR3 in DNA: TGTGCCAGCAGCCAAGGTGGCGGCCGACAAGAGACCCAGTACTTC. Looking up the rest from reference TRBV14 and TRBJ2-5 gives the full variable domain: EAGVTQFPSHSVIEKGQTVTLRCDPISGHDNLYWYRRVMGKEIKFLLHFVKESKQDESGMPNNRFLAERTGGTYSTLKVQPAELEDSGVYFCASSQGGGRQETQYFGPGTRLLVL.